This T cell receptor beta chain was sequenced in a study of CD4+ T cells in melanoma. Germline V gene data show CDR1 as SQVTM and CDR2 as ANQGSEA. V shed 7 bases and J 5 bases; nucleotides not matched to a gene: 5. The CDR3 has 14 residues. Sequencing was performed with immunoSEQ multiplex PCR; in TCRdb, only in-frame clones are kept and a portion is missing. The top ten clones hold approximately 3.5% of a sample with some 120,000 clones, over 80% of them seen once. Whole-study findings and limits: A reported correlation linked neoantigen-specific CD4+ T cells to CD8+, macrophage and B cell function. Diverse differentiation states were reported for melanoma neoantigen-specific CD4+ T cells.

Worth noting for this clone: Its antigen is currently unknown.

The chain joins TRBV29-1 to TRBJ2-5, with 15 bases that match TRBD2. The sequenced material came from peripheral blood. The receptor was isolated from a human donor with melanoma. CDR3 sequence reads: CSGGTSGRWETQYF. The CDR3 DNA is TGCAGCGGCGGGACTAGCGGGAGGTGGGAGACCCAGTACTTC.